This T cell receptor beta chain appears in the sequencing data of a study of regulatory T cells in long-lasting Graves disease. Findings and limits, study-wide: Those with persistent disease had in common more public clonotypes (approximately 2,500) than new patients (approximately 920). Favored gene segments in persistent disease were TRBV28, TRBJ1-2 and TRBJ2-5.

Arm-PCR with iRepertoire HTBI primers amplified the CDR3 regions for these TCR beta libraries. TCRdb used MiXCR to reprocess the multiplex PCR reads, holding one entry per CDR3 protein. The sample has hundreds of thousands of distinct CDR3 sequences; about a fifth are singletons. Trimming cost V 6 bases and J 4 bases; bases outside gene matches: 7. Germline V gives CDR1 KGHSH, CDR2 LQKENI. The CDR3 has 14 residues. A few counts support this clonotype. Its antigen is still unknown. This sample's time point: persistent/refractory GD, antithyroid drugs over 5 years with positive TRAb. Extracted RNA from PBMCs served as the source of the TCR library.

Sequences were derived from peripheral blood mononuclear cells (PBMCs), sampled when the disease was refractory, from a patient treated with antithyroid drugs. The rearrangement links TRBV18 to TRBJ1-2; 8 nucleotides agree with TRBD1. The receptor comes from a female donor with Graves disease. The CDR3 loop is CASSRTGTSYGYTF. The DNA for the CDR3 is TGTGCCAGCTCCCGGACAGGGACTTCCTATGGCTACACCTTC.